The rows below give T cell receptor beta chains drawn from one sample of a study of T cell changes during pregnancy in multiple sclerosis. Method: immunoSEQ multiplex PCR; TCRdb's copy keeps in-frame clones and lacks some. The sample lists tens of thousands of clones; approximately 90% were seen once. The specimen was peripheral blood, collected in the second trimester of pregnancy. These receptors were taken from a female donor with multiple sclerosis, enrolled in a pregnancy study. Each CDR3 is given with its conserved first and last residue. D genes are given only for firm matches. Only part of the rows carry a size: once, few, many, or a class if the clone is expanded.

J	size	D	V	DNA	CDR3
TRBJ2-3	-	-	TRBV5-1	TGCGCCAGCAGCTTGGGCCACGCCGGGGCAGATACGCAGTATTTT	CASSLGHAGADTQYF
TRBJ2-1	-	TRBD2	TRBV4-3	TGCGCCAGCAGCCAAGCCACAACTAGCGGGGGATACAGCTCCTACAATGAGCAGTTCTTC	CASSQATTSGGYSSYNEQFF
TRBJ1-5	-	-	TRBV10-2	TGCGCCAGCAGTGAAGGACTCTTCTATAGCAATCAGCCCCAGCATTTT	CASSEGLFYSNQPQHF
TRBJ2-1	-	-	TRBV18	TGTGCCAGCTCTCTGGACTACCTTAGGGATGAGCAGTTCTTC	CASSLDYLRDEQFF
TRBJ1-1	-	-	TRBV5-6	TGTGCCAGCCTTAGCAGGGAGGGCACTGAAGCTTTCTTT	CASLSREGTEAFF
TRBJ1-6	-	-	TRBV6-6	TGTGCCAGCAGTTCCCCACAGGTTCACAATTCACCCCTCCACTTT	CASSSPQVHNSPLHF
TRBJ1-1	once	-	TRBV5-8	TGTGCCAGCAGCCAATTGACAGCCTTGAACACTGAAGCTTTCTTT	CASSQLTALNTEAFF
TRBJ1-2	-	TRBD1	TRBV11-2	TGTGCCAGCAGCTTGGCTTTAGGGACAGTCAGAGCTAACTATGGCTACACCTTC	CASSLALGTVRANYGYTF
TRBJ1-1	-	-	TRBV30	TGTGCCTGGAGTGTACTCCAGGGCTCGAACACTGAAGCTTTCTTT	CAWSVLQGSNTEAFF
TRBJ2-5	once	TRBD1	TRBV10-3	TGTGCCACCGGGACAGGAGAGACCCAGTACTTC	CATGTGETQYF
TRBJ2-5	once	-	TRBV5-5	TGTGCCAGCAGCGAGAACCGGGTACCCTCTAGGGAGACCCAGTACTTC	CASSENRVPSRETQYF
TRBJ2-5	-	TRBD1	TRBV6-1	TGTGCCAGCAGGGGGACAGGGGGCTGGGAGACCCAGTACTTC	CASRGTGGWETQYF
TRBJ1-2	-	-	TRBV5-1	TGCGCCAGCAGCTTGGTGCAGGGGAACTATGGCTACACCTTC	CASSLVQGNYGYTF
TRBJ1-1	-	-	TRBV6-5	TGTGCCAGCAGAGTCAGGGATCTGAACACTGAAGCTTTCTTT	CASRVRDLNTEAFF
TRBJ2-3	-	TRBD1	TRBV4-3	TGCGCCAGCAGCCAACGGGGACAGAACACAGATACGCAGTATTTT	CASSQRGQNTDTQYF
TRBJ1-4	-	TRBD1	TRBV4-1	TGCGCCAGCAGCCAAGCGACAGGGGGGTATGTTGGAGAAAAACTGTTTTTT	CASSQATGGYVGEKLFF
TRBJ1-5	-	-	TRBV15	TGTGCCACCAGCAGAGATGAGATCAATCAGCCCCAGCATTTT	CATSRDEINQPQHF
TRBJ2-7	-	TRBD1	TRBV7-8	TGTGCCAGCAGCTTCTCCGGACAGGCCCTCTACGAGCAGTACTTC	CASSFSGQALYEQYF
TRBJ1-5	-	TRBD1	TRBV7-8	TGTGCCAGCAGCCTACAGGGCCAGGGGGTGGGTCAGCCCCAGCATTTT	CASSLQGQGVGQPQHF
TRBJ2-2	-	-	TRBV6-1	TGTGCCAGCCCAGGGGACAACTTTCACACCGGGGAGCTGTTTTTT	CASPGDNFHTGELFF
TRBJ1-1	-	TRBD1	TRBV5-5	TGTGCCAGCAGCTTGCGCGGACGGCAGGGGGCCACTGAAGCTTTCTTT	CASSLRGRQGATEAFF
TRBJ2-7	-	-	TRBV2	TGTGCCAGCAGCCTTTATCCACTCGAGCAGTACTTC	CASSLYPLEQYF
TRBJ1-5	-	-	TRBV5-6	TGTGCCAGCAGCTTTGGGGGGCAGCCCCAGCATTTT	CASSFGGQPQHF
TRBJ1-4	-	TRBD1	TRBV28	TGTGCCAGCAGTTTATCCTGGGACAGTCATGAAAAACTGTTTTTT	CASSLSWDSHEKLFF
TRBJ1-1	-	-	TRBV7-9	TGTGCCAGCAGCTTTGCGGATATAGGAGCTTTCTTT	CASSFADIGAFF
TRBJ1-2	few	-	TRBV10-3	TGTGCCATCAGTGGGACAAATACTAACTATGGCTACACCTTC	CAISGTNTNYGYTF
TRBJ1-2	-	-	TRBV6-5	TGTGCCAGCAGTGGCCGACGGGGGGAGGGTTATGGCTACACCTTC	CASSGRRGEGYGYTF
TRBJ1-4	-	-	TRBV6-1	TGTGCCAGCAACACAGAAGGTTCCCTTAATGAAAAACTGTTTTTT	CASNTEGSLNEKLFF
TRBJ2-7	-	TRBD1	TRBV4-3	TGCGCCAGCAGCCGGACAGGGATCCACGAGCAGTACTTC	CASSRTGIHEQYF
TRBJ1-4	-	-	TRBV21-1	TGTGCCAGCAGCAAAACGAGGGGGGAAAAACTGTTTTTT	CASSKTRGEKLFF
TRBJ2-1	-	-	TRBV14	TGTGCCAGCAACCCCCGGTTGTACAATGAGCAGTTCTTC	CASNPRLYNEQFF
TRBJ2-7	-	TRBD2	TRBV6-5	TGTGCCAGCAGGCTTACTAGCGGGACCTACGAGCAGTACTTC	CASRLTSGTYEQYF
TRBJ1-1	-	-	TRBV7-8	TGTGCCAGCAGCTTTGGAGTCGCTGAAGCTTTCTTT	CASSFGVAEAFF
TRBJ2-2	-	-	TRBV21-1	TGTGCCAGCAGCAAAGAGACTAGCGTCTCTTTT	CASSKETSVSF
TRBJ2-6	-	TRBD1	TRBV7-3	TGTGCCAGCAGCTTGTGGACAGGGGGCGCCGGGGCCAACGTCCTGACTTTC	CASSLWTGGAGANVLTF
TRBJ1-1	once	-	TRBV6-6	TGTGCCAGCAGCCCTATGCGGTATGAAGCTTTCTTT	CASSPMRYEAFF
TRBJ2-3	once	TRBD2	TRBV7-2	TGTGCCAGCAGCGCACTTGGACTAGCGGCCCCGGATACGCAGTATTTT	CASSALGLAAPDTQYF
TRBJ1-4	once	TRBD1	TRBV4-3	TGCGCCAGCAGCCAAAACCTCCGGGGACAGGCTAATGAAAAACTGTTTTTT	CASSQNLRGQANEKLFF
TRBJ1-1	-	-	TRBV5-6	TGTGCCAGCAGATTCCTCGACAGGAGGAACACTGAAGCTTTCTTT	CASRFLDRRNTEAFF
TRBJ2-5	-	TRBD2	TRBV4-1	TGCGCCAGCAGCCAAGGACTAGCGGCTGCGGAGACCCAGTACTTC	CASSQGLAAAETQYF
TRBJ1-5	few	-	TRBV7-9	TGTGCCAGCAGCGATACAGGGACCCCGAATCAGCCCCAGCATTTT	CASSDTGTPNQPQHF
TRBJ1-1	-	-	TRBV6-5	TGTGCCAGCAGTTCAGGAAGTTTAGTGGAAGCTTTCTTT	CASSSGSLVEAFF
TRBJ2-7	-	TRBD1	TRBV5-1	TGCGCCAGCAGCTTGGCCCCAGGGGGCGGGACCTACGAGCAGTACTTC	CASSLAPGGGTYEQYF
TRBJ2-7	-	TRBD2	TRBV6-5	TGTGCCAGCAGTTATATGGGGGGGGGTTACGAGCAGTACTTC	CASSYMGGGYEQYF
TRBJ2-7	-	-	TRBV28	TGTGCCAGCAGCTCTCCCGGGTCCCACTACGAGCAGTACTTC	CASSSPGSHYEQYF